This passage covers 11 T cell receptor beta chains from one sample sequenced in a study of cytomegalovirus exposure and HLA in healthy donors (TCRdb year 2017). Receptors were amplified or captured by the immunoSEQ multiplex PCR assay. For the multiplex PCR, a mixture combining 60 forward primers for TCR Vbeta segments and 13 reverse primers for TCR Jbeta segments was used. TCRdb carries this immuneACCESS record with in-frame sequences only. Its versions omit some clonotypes, under half of them owing to an unresolved V gene in the studies checked, with the rest unexplained. For this sample there are some 110,000 clones; roughly 76% appear just once. The ten largest account for about 16% of the sample. Input material: PBMCs. The origin of the receptors is a man aged 50 or older in good health and CMV-seropositive.

This clone has a single count. The chain joins TRBV27 to TRBJ2-3, with D hard to call. The length of the CDR3 is 15 residues. V was trimmed by 5 bases and J by 0 bases, leaving 12 bases between them. Germline assignment: CDR1 MNHEY and CDR2 SMNVEV (reference sequence). CDR3 in DNA: TGTGCCAGCAGTACCACGAGCCATAGCACAGATACGCAGTATTTT. It yields the protein CASSTTSHSTDTQYF.

This chain uses TRBV11-2 with TRBJ2-6; D is perhaps TRBD2 (5 bases). The CDR3 is made up of 16 amino acids. The germline V gene has CDR1 SGHAT and CDR2 FQNNGV. V was pared by 1 base and J by 1 base, with 8 bases between. The CDR3 region has the DNA TGTGCCAGCAGCTTAGGGCCGGGGTCTGGGGCCAACGTCCTGACTTTC. Amino acid sequence: CASSLGPGSGANVLTF.

This clone was seen a single time. This chain joins TRBV5-4 and TRBJ2-1; 12 bases are a match to TRBD2. V was clipped by 2 bases and J by 8 bases; unmatched bases: 17. From germline, CDR1 is SGHNT and CDR2 YYREEE (reference sequence). This CDR3 region has 19 residues. The CDR3 region is CASSFPTDSSGRAGDEQFF. The CDR3 nucleotides read TGTGCCAGCAGCTTTCCCACGGATTCTAGCGGGAGGGCGGGGGATGAGCAGTTCTTC.

This clone was counted a few times. This chain connects TRBV6-5 to TRBJ1-3; D unclear. The CDR3 has 12 residues. Germline values: CDR1 MNHEY, CDR2 SVGAGI. With 8 bases removed from V and 8 bases from J, the gap between germline ends came to 13 bases. The CDR3 loop is CASALARDTIYF. Here the CDR3 DNA reads TGTGCCAGCGCCTTAGCGAGGGACACCATATATTTT.

This clone showed up just once. V and J are TRBV15 and TRBJ2-5; TRBD1 is a possible D gene (5 bases). Between the trimmed V and J ends, which lost 0 bases and 5 bases, there was a span of 10 bases. The CDR3 sequence is 14 residues long. Germline CDR1 is LNHNV and CDR2 is YYDKDF (reference sequence). The CDR3 sequence: CATSRDSGQETQYF. In nucleotides, the CDR3 is TGTGCCACCAGCAGAGATTCAGGGCAGGAGACCCAGTACTTC.

The chain uses TRBV27 and TRBJ1-1; 7 bases match TRBD1. The CDR3 contains 17 residues. With 6 bases clipped from V and 0 bases from J, the junction kept 13 bases outside the gene matches. In germline, CDR1 is MNHEY, CDR2 SMNVEV (reference sequence). In DNA, the CDR3 is TGTGCCAGCAGCCTATCGCGACAGGGCCACATGAACACTGAAGCTTTCTTT. Translating it yields CASSLSRQGHMNTEAFF.

The chain uses TRBV28 and TRBJ2-2, with 7 positions matching TRBD1. Trimming took 4 bases from V and 1 from J; bases not matched to a gene: 3. This CDR3 is 15 amino acids long. From germline, CDR1 is MDHEN and CDR2 SYDVKM. CDR3 nucleotide sequence: TGTGCCAGCAGTTATGGGACAGTGAACACCGGGGAGCTGTTTTTT. This encodes CASSYGTVNTGELFF.

The chain links TRBV6-5 to TRBJ2-7, with a weak D call TRBD1 (5 bases). V lost 7 bases and J 1 base, leaving 8 bases between the germline ends. The CDR3 is 12 amino acids. Germline CDR1 reads MNHEY; CDR2 reads SVGAGI. CDR3 nucleotide sequence: TGTGCCAGCAAGGCAGGGTCCTACGAGCAGTACTTC. Amino acids: CASKAGSYEQYF.

In this sample, this clone turned up a few times. The V and J genes are TRBV2 and TRBJ1-3; D might be TRBD1 (5 bases). The CDR3 is 15 residues long. Germline CDR1 is SNHLY and CDR2 is FYNNEI. Between the trimmed V and J ends, which lost 8 bases and 0 bases, there was a span of 14 bases. The CDR3 is CASRAGITSGNTIYF. In DNA, the CDR3 is TGTGCCAGCCGGGCAGGGATCACCTCTGGAAACACCATATATTTT.

This rearrangement joins TRBV5-1 to TRBJ2-7; 7 bases are a match to TRBD2. V lost 3 bases to trimming and J lost 2 bases; unmatched junction nucleotides: 5. CDR1 SGHRS and CDR2 YFSETQ come from the germline V gene. This CDR3 region has 14 residues. The CDR3 bases are TGCGCCAGCAGCTGGACTAGAGGGGCCTACGAGCAGTACTTC. It encodes CASSWTRGAYEQYF.

J is TRBJ2-5 and V is TRBV5-4; TRBD1 matches at 7 bases. The J call is uncertain, as TRBJ2-7 better fits the DNA end. There are 15 residues in the CDR3. Germline lookup yields CDR1 SGHNT and CDR2 YYREEE (reference sequence). The CDR3 is CASSYGDSRSYEQYF. The CDR3 nucleotides read TGTGCCAGCAGCTATGGGGACAGCCGATCCTACGAGCAGTACTTC.